These 18 T cell receptor beta chains share one sample of origin, sequenced in a study of cytomegalovirus exposure and HLA in healthy donors. The PCR employed 60 Vbeta primers together with 13 Jbeta primers. Method: immunoSEQ multiplex PCR; TCRdb's copy keeps in-frame clones and lacks some. The sample yields roughly 160,000 clones, almost 80% seen once. Sequencing input: PBMCs. The receptors shown here come from a man aged 50-60 years in good health and CMV-seropositive.

This clone occurred once. The chain employs TRBV28 and TRBJ1-1; 7 bases are shared with TRBD1. V gave up 6 bases and J gave up 1 base; unmatched junction bases: 8. Germline CDR1 is MDHEN and CDR2 is SYDVKM. CDR3 length: 15 residues. The CDR3 nucleotides are TGTGCCAGCAGACCCTACACAGGGGAGAACACTGAAGCTTTCTTT. This translates into CASRPYTGENTEAFF.

The J gene is TRBJ1-6, the V gene TRBV6-1; D might be TRBD1 (5 bases). The CDR3 sequence is 12 residues long. V was trimmed by 5 bases and J by 10 bases, leaving 9 bases between them. Germline assignment: CDR1 MNHNS and CDR2 SASEGT. The CDR3 is CASSPQGSPLHF. The CDR3 DNA is TGTGCCAGCAGTCCCCAGGGCTCACCCCTCCACTTT.

There are a few counts of this clone. The CDR3 region has the DNA TGTGCCAGCAGTTACGGGGACAGGGGGCGCGGCGGGGAGCTGTTTTTT. This sequence encodes CASSYGDRGRGGELFF. The rearrangement links TRBV6-5 to TRBJ2-2, with 12 nucleotides matching TRBD1. The V and J ends lost 2 bases and 7 bases, in that order; junction bases with no gene match: 5. Germline values: CDR1 MNHEY, CDR2 SVGAGI. This CDR3 has 16 residues.

For this clone: This same CDR3 is encoded by further DNA sequences in the sample. The chain uses TRBV18 and TRBJ2-2, with TRBD1 as a possible D gene (5 bases). The CDR3 extends over 16 amino acids. Germline-derived CDR1 and CDR2 are KGHSH and LQKENI. Trimming took off 0 bases at V and 2 bases at J, with 10 bases between the two ends. CDR3 loop: CASSPPSRVNTGELFF. Written as DNA, the CDR3 is TGTGCCAGCTCACCACCATCCAGGGTAAACACCGGGGAGCTGTTTTTT.

The chain links TRBV2 to TRBJ2-1; D is undetermined. V was shortened by 1 base and J by 12 bases, with 10 bases between the two germline ends. Germline V gene data show CDR1 as SNHLY and CDR2 as FYNNEI. The CDR3 spans 12 residues. CDR3 protein: CASSEVVEAQFF. The CDR3 nucleotides read TGTGCCAGCAGTGAAGTCGTCGAAGCGCAGTTCTTC. Using reference TRBV2 and TRBJ2-1 for the parts outside the CDR3, the full variable domain is EPEVTQTPSHQVTQMGQEVILRCVPISNHLYFYWYRQILGQKVEFLVSFYNNEISEKSEIFDDQFSVERPDGSNFTLKIRSTKLEDSAMYFCASSEVVEAQFFGPGTRLTVL.

V is TRBV27 and J is TRBJ2-5, with 11 bases that match TRBD1. The CDR3 totals 16 residues. J was trimmed by 5 bases and V by 4 bases; bases with no gene match: 9. Germline V gene data show CDR1 as MNHEY and CDR2 as SMNVEV (reference sequence). The CDR3 region has the DNA TGTGCCAGCAGTTGGAGGAGGACAGGGGGCGGGGAGACCCAGTACTTC. It yields the protein CASSWRRTGGGETQYF.

The V call is TRBV30, the J call TRBJ1-4; 12 nucleotides align to TRBD1. CDR1 is GTSNPN, CDR2 SVGIG, per germline (reference sequence). Losses at the gene ends were 2 bases for V and 7 bases for J; bases not matched to a gene: 5. The CDR3 loop spans 15 amino acids. The CDR3 reads CAWSTGTGGFEKLFF. The CDR3 DNA is TGTGCCTGGAGTACCGGGACAGGGGGCTTTGAAAAACTGTTTTTT.

The chain combines TRBV2 with TRBJ1-1, with D possibly matching TRBD1 (6 bases). Looked up from germline, CDR1 is SNHLY and CDR2 is FYNNEI. Trimming shortened V by 6 bases and J by 0 bases, and 11 bases separated the two germline ends. The CDR3 runs 14 residues. CDR3 coding DNA: TGTGCCAGCAGATCAGGGGCGGTGAACACTGAAGCTTTCTTT. Protein product: CASRSGAVNTEAFF. Filled out from reference TRBV2 and TRBJ1-1, the complete variable domain reads EPEVTQTPSHQVTQMGQEVILRCVPISNHLYFYWYRQILGQKVEFLVSFYNNEISEKSEIFDDQFSVERPDGSNFTLKIRSTKLEDSAMYFCASRSGAVNTEAFFGQGTRLTVV.

The V call is TRBV7-2, the J call TRBJ2-3; 9 bases map to TRBD1. Germline CDR1 reads SGHTA; CDR2 reads FQGNSA. There are 17 residues in the CDR3. V was pared by 2 bases and J by 2 bases, with 8 bases of the junction left unmatched. The CDR3 DNA is TGTGCCAGCAGCTTATTGTGGGGACAGGGCAACACAGATACGCAGTATTTT. Translated, it gives CASSLLWGQGNTDTQYF.

The table lists this clone with a few counts. This chain links TRBV7-7 with TRBJ1-4; D may be TRBD1 (5 bases). Per the germline V gene, CDR1 is SSHAT and CDR2 is FNYEAQ (reference sequence). The CDR3 totals 13 residues. Trimming removed 1 base from V and 7 bases from J, with 7 bases in between. The CDR3 is CASSLDRGEKLFF. For the CDR3, the DNA is TGTGCCAGCAGCTTAGATAGGGGTGAAAAACTGTTTTTT.

The table lists this clone with a count of one. The chain uses TRBV19 and TRBJ1-2, with 8 bases fitting TRBD1. V dropped 5 bases and J dropped 8; count of bases not matched to a gene: 7. In germline, CDR1 is LNHDA, CDR2 SQIVND (reference sequence). The CDR3 extends over 13 amino acids. The CDR3 is CASSVQGAGGYTF. CDR3 in DNA: TGTGCCAGTAGTGTCCAGGGGGCAGGCGGCTACACCTTC. The full variable domain, its missing parts supplied by reference TRBV19 and TRBJ1-2, is DGGITQSPKYLFRKEGQNVTLSCEQNLNHDAMYWYRQDPGQGLRLIYYSQIVNDFQKGDIAEGYSVSREKKESFPLTVTSAQKNPTAFYLCASSVQGAGGYTFGSGTRLTVV.

The chain joins TRBV4-3 to TRBJ1-2; D uncertain. CDR3 length equals 15 residues. Germline V CDR1 and CDR2: LGHNA, YSLEER. V was trimmed by 4 bases and J by 4 bases, leaving 16 bases between them. The CDR3 here is CASSRLSLEGYGYTF. The CDR3 DNA reads TGCGCCAGCAGCCGCCTAAGCTTAGAGGGCTATGGCTACACCTTC.

The chain combines TRBV6-5 with TRBJ2-6; a possible D gene is TRBD2 (5 bases). The CDR3 totals 14 residues. V was pared by 7 bases and J by 1 base, with 8 bases between. Germline CDR1 MNHEY, CDR2 SVGAGI. The CDR3 spells CASTPGSGANVLTF. The CDR3 DNA follows: TGTGCCAGCACCCCGGGGTCTGGGGCCAACGTCCTGACTTTC.

This clone was observed a few times. This chain uses TRBV2 with TRBJ1-2; D ambiguous. The CDR3 covers 15 residues. The V and J ends lost 3 bases and 4 bases respectively, with 15 bases between them. The germline gives CDR1 SNHLY, CDR2 FYNNEI. CDR3 bases: TGTGCCAGCAGTGAGGGTCTAGATCTCGTCTATGGCTACACCTTC. Its translation is CASSEGLDLVYGYTF.

V usage is TRBV28 and J usage is TRBJ1-4, with D perhaps TRBD1 (6 bases). The CDR3 totals 16 residues. The V gene lost 5 bases and the J gene lost 6 bases, with 19 bases spanning the gap. Per germline, CDR1 MDHEN and CDR2 SYDVKM. The CDR3 loop is CASSTRSAGDYEKLFF. In DNA form, the CDR3 reads TGTGCCAGCAGTACTAGGTCGGCAGGGGATTATGAAAAACTGTTTTTT.

This clone was seen only a few times. V gene TRBV5-4 combines with J gene TRBJ1-4, with D uncertain. Germline V gene sequence: CDR1 SGHNT, CDR2 YYREEE (reference sequence). The CDR3 sequence is 15 residues long. The V end was cut by 4 bases, the J end by 8 bases, with 18 bases between. The CDR3 here is CASSLAGNNEEKLFF. CDR3 bases: TGTGCCAGCAGCCTCGCCGGGAATAACGAGGAAAAACTGTTTTTT.

The gene calls are TRBV7-9 and TRBJ1-1, with no clear D. V was clipped by 4 bases and J by 0 bases, with 9 bases between them. The CDR3 sequence is 14 residues long. Germline loops: CDR1 SEHNR, CDR2 FQNEAQ (reference sequence). The CDR3 protein is CASSSLRMNTEAFF. The CDR3 coding sequence is TGTGCCAGCAGCTCCCTCCGTATGAACACTGAAGCTTTCTTT.

This rearrangement joins TRBV19 to TRBJ2-7, with 11 bases lining up with TRBD1. This CDR3 has 15 residues. The V gene end was trimmed by 3 bases and the J gene end by 4 bases; junction bases not matched to a gene: 5. CDR1 is LNHDA and CDR2 is SQIVND in the germline V gene (reference sequence). CDR3 residues: CASSISGTGGYEQYF. CDR3 nucleotide sequence: TGTGCCAGTAGTATCTCCGGGACAGGGGGTTACGAGCAGTACTTC.